A selection of T cell receptor beta chains follows, all from one sample in a study of T cell repertoires in cytomegalovirus infection. Their recognized antigens are unknown. TCRdb fed the reads into MiXCR, producing one record per CDR3 protein. The sample carries 70,000 or so distinct CDR3 sequences, around 27% recorded once. The sample here was CD8+ T cells from cultured PBMCs, taken from culture after CMV antigen stimulation. The receptor source for this set is a human donor in good health (CMV status not recorded). Some clones in this sample may be carry-over from other donors' samples. The CDR3 runs from the conserved cysteine through the conserved F or W. D genes are given only for firm matches. A clone size is listed for some rows: how often the clone was seen (once, few, many), or a class if it is expanded.

j_gene: TRBJ2-3
len: 15
d_gene: TRBD2
v_gene: TRBV19
abundance: .
CDR3nt: TGTGCCAGTAGTGCCCGCGGGGGGAGCACAGATACGCAGTATTTT
CDR3aa: CASSARGGSTDTQYF

j_gene: TRBJ1-5
len: 13
d_gene: .
v_gene: TRBV7-2
abundance: once
CDR3nt: TGTGCCAGCAGCTTATCTGTTGGACAGCCCCAGCATTTT
CDR3aa: CASSLSVGQPQHF

j_gene: TRBJ1-1
len: 12
d_gene: .
v_gene: TRBV19
abundance: few
CDR3nt: TGTGCCAGTAGTAGAAAGGACGGGAAAGCTTTCTTT
CDR3aa: CASSRKDGKAFF

j_gene: TRBJ2-3
len: 16
d_gene: TRBD1
v_gene: TRBV6-1
abundance: .
CDR3nt: TGTGCCAGCAGTGTGACCCCGGGACAGAACACAGATACGCAGTATTTT
CDR3aa: CASSVTPGQNTDTQYF

j_gene: TRBJ1-6
len: 14
d_gene: .
v_gene: TRBV27
abundance: .
CDR3nt: TGTGCCAGCAGCGACGGGGGCTCTGCTTCACCCCTCCACTTT
CDR3aa: CASSDGGSASPLHF

j_gene: TRBJ2-2
len: 15
d_gene: .
v_gene: TRBV12-3/TRBV12-4
abundance: few
CDR3nt: TGTGCCAGCAGTACGAGACAGCGGAACACCGGGGAGCTGTTTTTT
CDR3aa: CASSTRQRNTGELFF

j_gene: TRBJ1-5
len: 15
d_gene: TRBD1
v_gene: TRBV10-3
abundance: .
CDR3nt: TGTGCCATCAGTGAGCCGGACAGGTACCCCCAGCCCCAGCATTTT
CDR3aa: CAISEPDRYPQPQHF

j_gene: TRBJ1-4
len: 13
d_gene: .
v_gene: TRBV19
abundance: .
CDR3nt: TGTGCCAGTACCCCGGCTGGGGGTGAAAAACTGTTTTTT
CDR3aa: CASTPAGGEKLFF

j_gene: TRBJ2-3
len: 13
d_gene: .
v_gene: TRBV20-1
abundance: .
CDR3nt: TGCAGTGCTACGGTGGACTCCACAGATACGCAGTATTTT
CDR3aa: CSATVDSTDTQYF

j_gene: TRBJ2-7
len: 15
d_gene: TRBD2
v_gene: TRBV7-2
abundance: many
CDR3nt: TGTGCCAGCAGCTACGGGGGGAGTAGCTCCTACGAGCAGTACTTC
CDR3aa: CASSYGGSSSYEQYF

j_gene: TRBJ1-5
len: 11
d_gene: .
v_gene: TRBV10-1
abundance: medium-sized
CDR3nt: TGCGCCATCGCACGTCTCGCCCAGGCGCATTTT
CDR3aa: CAIARLAQAHF

j_gene: TRBJ2-2
len: 13
d_gene: TRBD2
v_gene: TRBV12-3/TRBV12-4
abundance: .
CDR3nt: TGTGCCAGCGGACGGGGGGGCACCGGGGAGCTGTTTTTT
CDR3aa: CASGRGGTGELFF

j_gene: TRBJ2-1
len: 12
d_gene: TRBD2
v_gene: TRBV24-1
abundance: .
CDR3nt: TGTGCCACCAGTGATGTAGCGGGGACGCAGTTCTTC
CDR3aa: CATSDVAGTQFF

j_gene: TRBJ2-1
len: 14
d_gene: TRBD2
v_gene: TRBV12-3/TRBV12-4
abundance: .
CDR3nt: TGTGCCAGCAGTTTTTCGGGGGGGCTGCATGAGCAGTTCTTC
CDR3aa: CASSFSGGLHEQFF

j_gene: TRBJ2-7
len: 13
d_gene: .
v_gene: TRBV6-2/TRBV6-3
abundance: .
CDR3nt: TGTGCCAGCAGCCCGGACACCGAAGAAGAGCAGTACTTC
CDR3aa: CASSPDTEEEQYF

j_gene: TRBJ2-6
len: 15
d_gene: .
v_gene: TRBV7-2
abundance: many
CDR3nt: TGTGCCAGCAGCTTCAACAGGGCTGGGGCCAACGTCCTGACTTTC
CDR3aa: CASSFNRAGANVLTF

j_gene: TRBJ2-3
len: 14
d_gene: TRBD1
v_gene: TRBV20-1
abundance: .
CDR3nt: TGCAGTGCTAACCGGGACAGAGGCACAGATACGCAGTATTTT
CDR3aa: CSANRDRGTDTQYF

j_gene: TRBJ2-7
len: 15
d_gene: TRBD2
v_gene: TRBV2
abundance: .
CDR3nt: TGTGGCAGCCAAGGAACTAGCGTGAACTCCTACGAGCAGTACTTC
CDR3aa: CGSQGTSVNSYEQYF

j_gene: TRBJ2-5
len: 14
d_gene: .
v_gene: TRBV7-2
abundance: many
CDR3nt: TGTGCCAGCAGCCAAAGGGAAGGGCAAGAGACCCAGTACTTC
CDR3aa: CASSQREGQETQYF

j_gene: TRBJ2-7
len: 13
d_gene: .
v_gene: TRBV7-6
abundance: .
CDR3nt: TGTGCCAGCAGCTTATCTTCTTTCTACGAGCAGTACTTC
CDR3aa: CASSLSSFYEQYF

j_gene: TRBJ2-7
len: 16
d_gene: .
v_gene: TRBV4-1
abundance: many
CDR3nt: TGCGCCAGCAGCCAAGGCGTCAGGGTCGATCTCTACGAGCAGTACTTC
CDR3aa: CASSQGVRVDLYEQYF

j_gene: TRBJ1-6
len: 16
d_gene: .
v_gene: TRBV7-2
abundance: .
CDR3nt: TGTGCCAGCAGCTTAATCCTAGCGGGGGCGAGCTCACCCCTCCACTTT
CDR3aa: CASSLILAGASSPLHF

j_gene: TRBJ2-5
len: 13
d_gene: .
v_gene: TRBV27
abundance: few
CDR3nt: TGTGCCAGCAGTTTAACTCGGGGAGAGACCCAGTACTTC
CDR3aa: CASSLTRGETQYF

j_gene: TRBJ1-1
len: 13
d_gene: .
v_gene: TRBV7-3
abundance: .
CDR3nt: TGTGCCACGTCAGCGGAGGGGAACACTGAAGCTTTCTTT
CDR3aa: CATSAEGNTEAFF

j_gene: TRBJ2-7
len: 14
d_gene: .
v_gene: TRBV7-9
abundance: few
CDR3nt: TGTGCCAGCAGCTTAAACCTCCCGCCCTACGAGCAGTACTTC
CDR3aa: CASSLNLPPYEQYF

j_gene: TRBJ2-7
len: 15
d_gene: .
v_gene: TRBV2
abundance: few
CDR3nt: TGTGCCAGCAGAGACCCACCTTCCTATTTAGGCGAGCAGTACTTC
CDR3aa: CASRDPPSYLGEQYF

j_gene: TRBJ1-1
len: 11
d_gene: .
v_gene: TRBV19
abundance: many
CDR3nt: TGTGCCAGTAGTCTGCGTAGAAGCGCTTTCTTT
CDR3aa: CASSLRRSAFF

j_gene: TRBJ1-4
len: 15
d_gene: .
v_gene: TRBV6-5
abundance: .
CDR3nt: TGTGCCAGCACACAGGGTAATCTTAACGGGGGAAAACTGTTTTTT
CDR3aa: CASTQGNLNGGKLFF

j_gene: TRBJ1-4
len: 15
d_gene: TRBD1
v_gene: TRBV3-1
abundance: .
CDR3nt: TGTGCCAGCAGCCCCCTGGGACAGGGAGGTGAAAAACTGTTTTTT
CDR3aa: CASSPLGQGGEKLFF

j_gene: TRBJ2-7
len: 11
d_gene: .
v_gene: TRBV30
abundance: .
CDR3nt: TGTGCCTGGAATCGAGGGTCCGAGCAGTACTTC
CDR3aa: CAWNRGSEQYF

j_gene: TRBJ2-3
len: 17
d_gene: TRBD2
v_gene: TRBV2
abundance: few
CDR3nt: TGTGCCAGCAGGGTGGATCTAGCGGGGGGCCGAACAGATACGCAGTATTTT
CDR3aa: CASRVDLAGGRTDTQYF

j_gene: TRBJ2-3
len: 15
d_gene: TRBD2
v_gene: TRBV6-1
abundance: .
CDR3nt: TGTGCCAGCAGTTACGGTAGCGGGAGCCAGGGTACGCAGTATTTT
CDR3aa: CASSYGSGSQGTQYF

j_gene: TRBJ2-7
len: 14
d_gene: TRBD2
v_gene: TRBV19
abundance: .
CDR3nt: TGTGCCAGTAGTATTTATAGCGGGCTGGGCGAGCAGTACTTC
CDR3aa: CASSIYSGLGEQYF

j_gene: TRBJ1-1
len: 12
d_gene: .
v_gene: TRBV14
abundance: few
CDR3nt: TGTGCCAGCAGCCAAGTGGCAGGGGATGCTTTCTTT
CDR3aa: CASSQVAGDAFF

j_gene: TRBJ1-2
len: 15
d_gene: .
v_gene: TRBV4-3
abundance: once
CDR3nt: TGCGCCAGCAGCCAAGATCTTCGCACGGTCTATGGCTACACCTTC
CDR3aa: CASSQDLRTVYGYTF

j_gene: TRBJ2-7
len: 14
d_gene: TRBD2
v_gene: TRBV27
abundance: few
CDR3nt: TGTGCCAGCAGTTTTGGTAGCGGGGGTTGGGAGCAGTACTTC
CDR3aa: CASSFGSGGWEQYF

j_gene: TRBJ1-3
len: 15
d_gene: .
v_gene: TRBV9
abundance: .
CDR3nt: TGTGCCAGCAGCCCGAGAACAAGTGAAGGAAACACCATATATTTT
CDR3aa: CASSPRTSEGNTIYF

j_gene: TRBJ1-1
len: 15
d_gene: TRBD1
v_gene: TRBV6-2/TRBV6-3
abundance: .
CDR3nt: TGTGCCAGCAGTTACCCCGGGACAGGGATCACTGAAGCTTTCTTT
CDR3aa: CASSYPGTGITEAFF

j_gene: TRBJ2-1
len: 18
d_gene: TRBD2
v_gene: TRBV13
abundance: .
CDR3nt: TGTGCCAGCAGCTTAAGCCTAGCGGGGGATAGTTCCTACAATGAGCAGTTCTTC
CDR3aa: CASSLSLAGDSSYNEQFF

j_gene: TRBJ1-2
len: 15
d_gene: TRBD1
v_gene: TRBV2
abundance: once
CDR3nt: TGTGCCAGCAGTAGAGACAGGGCGCGGGGCTATGGCTACACCTTC
CDR3aa: CASSRDRARGYGYTF